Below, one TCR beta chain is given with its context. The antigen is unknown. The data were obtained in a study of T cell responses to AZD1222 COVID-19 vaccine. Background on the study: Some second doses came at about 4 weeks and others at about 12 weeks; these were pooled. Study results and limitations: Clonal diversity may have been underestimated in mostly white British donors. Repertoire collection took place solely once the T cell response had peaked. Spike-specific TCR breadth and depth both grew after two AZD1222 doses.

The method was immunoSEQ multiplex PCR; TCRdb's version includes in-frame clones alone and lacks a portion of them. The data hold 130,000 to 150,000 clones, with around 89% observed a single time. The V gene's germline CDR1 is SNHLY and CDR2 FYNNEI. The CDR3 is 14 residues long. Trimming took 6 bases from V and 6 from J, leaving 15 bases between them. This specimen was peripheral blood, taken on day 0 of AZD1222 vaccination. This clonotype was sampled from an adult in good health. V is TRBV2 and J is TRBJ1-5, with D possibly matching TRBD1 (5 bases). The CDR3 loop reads CASRDQGGSQPQHF. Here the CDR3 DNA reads TGTGCCAGCAGAGATCAGGGAGGGAGTCAGCCCCAGCATTTT.